The next 17 T cell receptor beta chains were all read from a single sample in a study of blood T cell repertoires in COVID-19. The protocol was immunoSEQ multiplex PCR, while the TCRdb copy is restricted to in-frame clones and leaves out a portion. The table shows about 220,000 clones, with about 78% occurring only once. Sequenced sample: peripheral blood. Receptor source: a woman between 65 and 79 years old with acute or convalescent COVID-19.

J is TRBJ1-1 and V is TRBV5-1; TRBD1 matches at 7 bases. The CDR3 has 14 residues. Germline V gene sequence: CDR1 SGHRS, CDR2 YFSETQ. With 6 bases clipped from V and 2 bases from J, the junction kept 7 bases outside the gene matches. CDR3 nucleotides: TGCGCCAGCACCCCCGGGACAGTCAACACTGAAGCTTTCTTT. Its translation: CASTPGTVNTEAFF.

The V and J genes are TRBV24-1 and TRBJ2-2, with D maybe TRBD1 (6 bases). This CDR3 is built from 14 residues. From germline, CDR1 is KGHDR and CDR2 SFDVKD. Trimming removed 7 bases at V and 2 bases at J, with 10 bases between. In DNA form, the CDR3 reads TGTGCCACCAGCAAGGGACAAAACACCGGGGAGCTGTTTTTT. This sequence encodes CATSKGQNTGELFF.

This sequence joins TRBV6-6 and TRBJ2-6, with TRBD1 matching 7 bases. The CDR3 spans 15 residues. CDR1 is MNHNY, CDR2 SVGAGI, per germline (reference sequence). J gave up 3 bases and V 10 bases, and 9 bases lay outside the gene matches. The chain's CDR3 is CATNTGVGGANVLTF. The CDR3 DNA is TGTGCCACCAACACAGGGGTTGGTGGGGCCAACGTCCTGACTTTC.

The gene calls are TRBV5-1 and TRBJ1-6, with 9 positions matching TRBD1. From germline, CDR1 is SGHRS and CDR2 YFSETQ. This CDR3 has 15 residues. V shed 2 bases and J 8 bases; nucleotides not matched to a gene: 5. CDR3 in DNA: TGCGCCAGCAGCTTACAGGGGGCCGGTGATTCACCCCTCCACTTT. Residues: CASSLQGAGDSPLHF.

This chain connects TRBV10-2 to TRBJ2-2, with 7 bases matching TRBD1. The length of the CDR3 is 14 residues. V shed 9 bases and J 3 bases; nucleotides not matched to a gene: 7. The V gene's germline CDR1 is WSHSY and CDR2 SAAADI. CDR3 region: CASRQGADTGELFF. The CDR3 DNA reads as TGCGCCAGTAGACAGGGTGCGGACACCGGGGAGCTGTTTTTT.

This clone was seen a handful of times. The rearrangement uses TRBV7-3 and TRBJ1-6, with TRBD1 as a possible D gene (5 bases). Germline V gene data show CDR1 as SGHTA and CDR2 as FQGTGA. The CDR3 has 15 amino acids. The germline V and J ends were trimmed by 0 bases and 7 bases, with 10 bases remaining between them. The CDR3 nucleotides read TGTGCCAGCAGCTTAACGATGGGGGGAAATTCACCCCTCCACTTT. This gives the protein CASSLTMGGNSPLHF.

The chain recombines TRBV11-2 with TRBJ2-1; 10 bases fit TRBD2. This CDR3 has 15 residues. V lost 4 bases, J lost 2 bases, and 2 bases stayed unmatched. The germline CDR1 and CDR2 sequences are SGHAT and FQNNGV. The CDR3 here is CASSSLAGAYNEQFF. The DNA for the CDR3 is TGTGCCAGCAGCTCCCTAGCGGGGGCCTACAATGAGCAGTTCTTC.

CDR3 bases: TGCGCCAGCAGACAGGGGGCAGGGGAGACCCAGTACTTC. It is translated as CASRQGAGETQYF. This rearrangement joins TRBV5-1 to TRBJ2-5; TRBD1 agrees at 9 bases. The V gene end was trimmed by 5 bases and the J gene end by 5 bases; junction bases not matched to a gene: 4. Per the germline V gene, CDR1 is SGHRS and CDR2 is YFSETQ. The CDR3 length is 13 residues.

This clone was observed a few times. The rearrangement links TRBV12-5 to TRBJ1-4; the match to TRBD1 covers 8 bases. The germline V gene encodes CDR1 LGHNT and CDR2 FRNRAP. The CDR3 runs to 14 residues. With 5 bases clipped from V and 7 bases from J, the junction kept 6 bases outside the gene matches. CDR3 region: CASGQGAFFEKLFF. The CDR3 DNA is TGTGCTAGTGGTCAGGGGGCCTTTTTTGAAAAACTGTTTTTT. Combining the CDR3 with reference TRBV12-5 and TRBJ1-4 gives the whole variable domain DARVTQTPRHKVTEMGQEVTMRCQPILGHNTVFWYRQTMMQGLELLAYFRNRAPLDDSGMPKDRFSAEMPDATLATLKIQPSEPRDSAVYFCASGQGAFFEKLFFGSGTQLSVL.

The genes are TRBV6-5 and TRBJ1-5; D is perhaps TRBD1 (6 bases). Germline V CDR1 and CDR2: MNHEY, SVGAGI. This CDR3 is 14 amino acids long. V lost 10 bases and J 7 bases, leaving 20 bases between the germline ends. As DNA, the CDR3 is TGTGCCACGGGAGGGGTGGGGGGCGGCCAGCCCCAGCATTTT. Translating gives CATGGVGGGQPQHF.

The chain carries TRBV11-2 and TRBJ2-5, with 7 nucleotides matching TRBD1. Germline CDR1 SGHAT, CDR2 FQNNGV. CDR3 length: 15 amino acids. Germline trimming cut 1 base from V and 5 bases from J; bases unmatched to any gene: 7. CDR3 amino acids: CASSLVRGWWETQYF. CDR3 nucleotide sequence: TGTGCCAGCAGCTTAGTCAGGGGGTGGTGGGAGACCCAGTACTTC.

J is TRBJ2-7 and V is TRBV19; 12 bases are a match to TRBD2. The CDR3 totals 14 residues. Germline V gives CDR1 LNHDA, CDR2 SQIVND (reference sequence). Trimming at V came to 8 bases and at J to 5 bases, leaving 7 bases not matched to a gene. The CDR3 region has the DNA TGTGCCAGTTCCGACGGACTAGCGGGGAACGAGCAGTACTTC. It codes for CASSDGLAGNEQYF. Full variable domain (missing parts from reference TRBV19 and TRBJ2-7): DGGITQSPKYLFRKEGQNVTLSCEQNLNHDAMYWYRQDPGQGLRLIYYSQIVNDFQKGDIAEGYSVSREKKESFPLTVTSAQKNPTAFYLCASSDGLAGNEQYFGPGTRLTVT.

This chain uses TRBV4-2 with TRBJ2-6; 7 bases map to TRBD1. With 3 bases clipped from V and 2 bases from J, the junction kept 4 bases outside the gene matches. The germline V gene encodes CDR1 LGHNA and CDR2 YNFKEQ. The CDR3 spans 16 residues. CDR3 loop: CASSQQQGTGANVLTF. The CDR3 coding sequence is TGTGCCAGCAGCCAGCAACAGGGGACTGGGGCCAACGTCCTGACTTTC.

The CDR3 reads CATSDFVRDRDEQYF. CDR3 bases: TGTGCCACCAGTGATTTCGTGCGGGACAGGGACGAGCAGTACTTC. The chain links TRBV24-1 to TRBJ2-7; 9 positions match TRBD1. Germline V gene sequence: CDR1 KGHDR, CDR2 SFDVKD. V was pared by 1 base and J by 5 bases, with 5 bases of the junction left unmatched. The CDR3 runs to 15 residues.

The rearrangement uses TRBV10-3 and TRBJ1-1; D is ambiguous. The CDR3 spans 14 residues. Germline loops: CDR1 ENHRY, CDR2 SYGVKD. Trimming removed 3 bases at V and 7 bases at J, with 15 bases between. DNA of the CDR3: TGTGCCATCAGTGACTCCCGAGGAGGGAATGAAGCTTTCTTT. Translation: CAISDSRGGNEAFF.

The CDR3 DNA reads TGCGCCAGCAGCCAAGAGGGGGGACAGGGGAATTCACCCCTCCACTTT. It is translated as CASSQEGGQGNSPLHF. V gene TRBV4-1 combines with J gene TRBJ1-6; 10 positions match TRBD1. Germline V gives CDR1 MGHRA, CDR2 YSYEKL. The V and J ends lost 0 bases and 7 bases, in that order; junction bases with no gene match: 3. The CDR3 is 16 residues long.

The rearrangement links TRBV14 to TRBJ2-1, with 8 bases matching TRBD2. The length of the CDR3 is 13 residues. CDR1 is SGHDN and CDR2 is FVKESK in the germline V gene. With 8 bases clipped from V and 2 bases from J, the junction kept 2 bases outside the gene matches. CDR3 bases: TGTGCCAGCCGACTAGCGACCTACAATGAGCAGTTCTTC. Translation gives CASRLATYNEQFF.